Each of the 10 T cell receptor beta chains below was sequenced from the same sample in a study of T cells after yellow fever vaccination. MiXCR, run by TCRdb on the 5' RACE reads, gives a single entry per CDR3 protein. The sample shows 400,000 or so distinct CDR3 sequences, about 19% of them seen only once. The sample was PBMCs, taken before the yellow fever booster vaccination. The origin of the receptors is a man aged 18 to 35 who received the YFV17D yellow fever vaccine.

The CDR3 region has the DNA TGTGCCAGCAGCTTTACAGAGAGCTCCTACAATGAGCAGTTCTTC. Amino acid sequence: CASSFTESSYNEQFF. The chain has TRBV5-6 and TRBJ2-1; D uncertain. With 2 bases removed from V and 0 bases from J, the gap between germline ends came to 9 bases. This CDR3 is 15 amino acids long. Germline V gene lookup returns CDR1 SGHDT and CDR2 YYEEEE.

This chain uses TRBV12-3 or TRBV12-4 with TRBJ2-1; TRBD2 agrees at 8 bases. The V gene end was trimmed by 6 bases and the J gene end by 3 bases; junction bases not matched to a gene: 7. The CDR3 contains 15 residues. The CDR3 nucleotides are TGTGCCAGCAGACTCAGCGGGGGCCGCTACAATGAGCAGTTCTTC. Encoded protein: CASRLSGGRYNEQFF.

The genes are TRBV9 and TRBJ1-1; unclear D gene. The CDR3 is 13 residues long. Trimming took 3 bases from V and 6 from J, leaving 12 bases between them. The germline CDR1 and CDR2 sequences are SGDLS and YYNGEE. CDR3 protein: CASSGAGSPEAFF. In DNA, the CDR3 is TGTGCCAGCAGCGGAGCCGGGTCCCCTGAAGCTTTCTTT.

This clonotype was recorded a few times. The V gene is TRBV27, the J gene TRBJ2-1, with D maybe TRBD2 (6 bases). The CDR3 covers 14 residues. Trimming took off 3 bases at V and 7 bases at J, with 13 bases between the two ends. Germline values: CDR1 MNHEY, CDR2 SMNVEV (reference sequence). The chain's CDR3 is CASSFGLAQNEQFF. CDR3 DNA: TGTGCCAGCAGTTTCGGCCTAGCGCAAAATGAGCAGTTCTTC.

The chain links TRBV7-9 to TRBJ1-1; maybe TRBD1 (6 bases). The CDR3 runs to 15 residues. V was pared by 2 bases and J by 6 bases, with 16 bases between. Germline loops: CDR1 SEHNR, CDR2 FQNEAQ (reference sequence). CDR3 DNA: TGTGCCAGCAGCTTAATGGGCAGGGGCTTTTCTGAAGCTTTCTTT. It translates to CASSLMGRGFSEAFF.

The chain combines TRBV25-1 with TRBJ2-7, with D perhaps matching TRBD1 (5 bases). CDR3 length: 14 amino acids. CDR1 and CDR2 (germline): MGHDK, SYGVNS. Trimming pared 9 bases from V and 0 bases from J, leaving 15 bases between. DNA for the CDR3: TGTGCCAGTAGGGGAAGCAAGTTCTCCTACGAGCAGTACTTC. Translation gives CASRGSKFSYEQYF.

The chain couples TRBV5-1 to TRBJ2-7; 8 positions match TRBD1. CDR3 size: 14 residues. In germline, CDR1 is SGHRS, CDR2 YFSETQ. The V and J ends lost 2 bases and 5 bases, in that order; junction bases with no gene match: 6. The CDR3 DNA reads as TGCGCCAGCAGCTTAGGACAGGGCTTCAACGAGCAGTACGTC. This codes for CASSLGQGFNEQYV.

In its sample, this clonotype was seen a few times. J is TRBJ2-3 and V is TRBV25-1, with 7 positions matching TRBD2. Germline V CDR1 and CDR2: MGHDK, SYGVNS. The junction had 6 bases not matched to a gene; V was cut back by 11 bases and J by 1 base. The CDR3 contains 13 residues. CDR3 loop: CAPWGGRTDTQYF. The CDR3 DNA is TGTGCCCCTTGGGGGGGACGCACAGATACGCAGTATTTT.

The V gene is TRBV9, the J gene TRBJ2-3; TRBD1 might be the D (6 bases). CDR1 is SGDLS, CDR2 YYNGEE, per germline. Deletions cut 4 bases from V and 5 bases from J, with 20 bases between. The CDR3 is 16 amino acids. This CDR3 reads CASSTEGRGRVDTQYF. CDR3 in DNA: TGTGCCAGCAGCACAGAAGGCAGGGGTAGGGTAGATACGCAGTATTTT.

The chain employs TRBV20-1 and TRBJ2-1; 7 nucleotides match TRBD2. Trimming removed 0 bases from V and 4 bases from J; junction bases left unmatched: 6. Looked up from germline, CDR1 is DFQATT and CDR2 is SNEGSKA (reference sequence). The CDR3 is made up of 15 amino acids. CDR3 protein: CSARDQAGLYNEQFF. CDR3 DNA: TGCAGTGCTAGAGACCAAGCGGGGTTGTACAATGAGCAGTTCTTC.